This TCR beta chain was recovered during a study of T cells in Graves' hyperthyroidism and ophthalmopathy. Study as a whole: Peripheral blood specimens were obtained at initial diagnosis, prior to any treatment. The study's findings and limits: Blood also carried most thyroid clonotypes expanded above 0.001.

Patients showing uncontrolled infection, other autoimmune disease, pregnancy or lactation were ineligible. Diagnoses were established using clinical symptoms, serum thyroxine and TRAb, thyroid ultrasound and orbital computed tomography. Many counts were recorded for this clonotype. As yet, its antigen is unknown. RNA transcripts provided the source from which TCR beta CDR3 regions were amplified. HTBI primers were the set used in a first-round RT-PCR of the TCR CDR3. TCRdb reanalysed the multiplex PCR reads using MiXCR and keeps one entry per CDR3 protein. The data hold 450,000 to 650,000 distinct CDR3 sequences, with about a sixth observed a single time. The germline V and J ends were trimmed by 3 bases and 7 bases, with 13 bases remaining between them. Germline V gene data show CDR1 as LGHDT and CDR2 as YNNKEL (reference sequence). This CDR3 region has 13 residues.

The receptor was isolated from a woman aged 18-29 years with Graves' ophthalmopathy. The chain carries TRBV3-1 and TRBJ2-7, with D possibly being TRBD1 or TRBD2 (5 bases each). Source material: blood. CDR3 loop: CASSHPGRGEQYF. CDR3 nucleotides: TGTGCCAGCAGCCATCCAGGGCGAGGGGAGCAGTACTTC.